A selection of T cell receptor beta chains follows, all from one sample in a study of blood T cell repertoires in COVID-19. Generated by immunoSEQ multiplex PCR, the TCRdb table keeps only in-frame clones and is missing some. The sample consists of some 150,000 clones, about 87% of them appearing once. The sample comprised peripheral blood. These receptors came from a woman in her 50s with active or convalescent COVID-19. Each CDR3 is given with its conserved first and last residue. The order of the fields is clone size, J gene, D gene, CDR3 length, V gene, CDR3 DNA, CDR3 protein. The D gene is left open where the match is weak. Clone size appears in some rows only: once, few, many, or a class for an expanded clone.

clone_size: .
j_call: TRBJ2-1
d_call: TRBD1
cdr3_length: 17
v_call: TRBV4-1
cdr3_nt: TGCGCCAGCAGCCAAGTTATATCTTGGACAGGGGACAATGAGCAGTTCTTC
cdr3_aa: CASSQVISWTGDNEQFF

clone_size: .
j_call: TRBJ2-7
d_call: .
cdr3_length: 14
v_call: TRBV28
cdr3_nt: TGTGCCAGCAGTTTAGAAGGGGCTGCTCGCGAGCAGTACTTC
cdr3_aa: CASSLEGAAREQYF

clone_size: .
j_call: TRBJ2-7
d_call: TRBD1
cdr3_length: 17
v_call: TRBV4-1
cdr3_nt: TGCGCCAGCAGCCCTAGTCCCGGACAGGGGGATGTCTACGAGCAGTACTTC
cdr3_aa: CASSPSPGQGDVYEQYF

clone_size: .
j_call: TRBJ2-5
d_call: .
cdr3_length: 19
v_call: TRBV4-3
cdr3_nt: TGCGCCAGCGGCCAAGATAGCCCCCGTCGAAAACAGGGTCAGGAGACCCAGTACTTC
cdr3_aa: CASGQDSPRRKQGQETQYF

clone_size: .
j_call: TRBJ1-1
d_call: .
cdr3_length: 14
v_call: TRBV6-5
cdr3_nt: TGTGCAGGGGCCTTAGGTCCGGGGGACACTGAAGCTTTCTTT
cdr3_aa: CAGALGPGDTEAFF

clone_size: .
j_call: TRBJ1-1
d_call: TRBD1
cdr3_length: 15
v_call: TRBV19
cdr3_nt: TGTGCCAGTAGTATTGGCACAGGGGCGGACACTGAAGCTTTCTTT
cdr3_aa: CASSIGTGADTEAFF

clone_size: .
j_call: TRBJ1-1
d_call: .
cdr3_length: 14
v_call: TRBV30
cdr3_nt: TGTGCCTGGAGTGTTGGAGGGGGGGGCACTGAAGCTTTCTTT
cdr3_aa: CAWSVGGGGTEAFF

clone_size: .
j_call: TRBJ2-7
d_call: TRBD1
cdr3_length: 13
v_call: TRBV10-3
cdr3_nt: TGTGCCATCAGTGAGGAGAACAGGGGCGAGCAGTACTTC
cdr3_aa: CAISEENRGEQYF

clone_size: .
j_call: TRBJ1-1
d_call: .
cdr3_length: 15
v_call: TRBV27
cdr3_nt: TGTGCCAGCAGTTTAAGCAGGTTACACAACACTGAAGCTTTCTTT
cdr3_aa: CASSLSRLHNTEAFF

clone_size: .
j_call: TRBJ1-6
d_call: .
cdr3_length: 16
v_call: TRBV19
cdr3_nt: TGTGCCAGTAGTATTTATCCGACTCTCGTGAATTCACCCCTCCACTTT
cdr3_aa: CASSIYPTLVNSPLHF

clone_size: .
j_call: TRBJ2-3
d_call: .
cdr3_length: 12
v_call: TRBV27
cdr3_nt: TGTGCCAGCAGGGGCTCTTTGGATACGCAGTATTTT
cdr3_aa: CASRGSLDTQYF

clone_size: .
j_call: TRBJ2-7
d_call: TRBD2
cdr3_length: 15
v_call: TRBV11-2
cdr3_nt: TGTGCCAGCAGCATCTATGGACTAGCGGGAGACGAGCAGTACTTC
cdr3_aa: CASSIYGLAGDEQYF

clone_size: .
j_call: TRBJ2-4
d_call: .
cdr3_length: 18
v_call: TRBV28
cdr3_nt: TGTGCCAGCCGCCCCCCGGCTGGGGAAGGACTAGCCAAAAACATTCAGTACTTC
cdr3_aa: CASRPPAGEGLAKNIQYF

clone_size: .
j_call: TRBJ1-2
d_call: TRBD1
cdr3_length: 14
v_call: TRBV9
cdr3_nt: TGTGCCAGCAGCGTTGGACAGGGGAACTATGGCTACACCTTC
cdr3_aa: CASSVGQGNYGYTF

clone_size: once
j_call: TRBJ2-5
d_call: TRBD2
cdr3_length: 16
v_call: TRBV7-2
cdr3_nt: TGTGCCAGCAGCCCGCGGACTAGCGGGGGAGGAGAGACCCAGTACTTC
cdr3_aa: CASSPRTSGGGETQYF

clone_size: .
j_call: TRBJ2-1
d_call: TRBD2
cdr3_length: 17
v_call: TRBV30
cdr3_nt: TGTGCCTGGAGTGCCGGGACTAGCGGGGCGTCCTACAATGAGCAGTTCTTC
cdr3_aa: CAWSAGTSGASYNEQFF

clone_size: .
j_call: TRBJ1-1
d_call: .
cdr3_length: 15
v_call: TRBV9
cdr3_nt: TGTGCCAGCAGCGGGGGGGACGTGGCTTTGACTGAAGCTTTCTTT
cdr3_aa: CASSGGDVALTEAFF

clone_size: .
j_call: TRBJ1-1
d_call: TRBD1
cdr3_length: 14
v_call: TRBV6-6
cdr3_nt: TGTGCCAGCAGTTCCGGGACAGCGAACACTGAAGCTTTCTTT
cdr3_aa: CASSSGTANTEAFF

clone_size: .
j_call: TRBJ1-1
d_call: .
cdr3_length: 15
v_call: TRBV6-2/TRBV6-3
cdr3_nt: TGTGCCAGCAGTTCGGATCAGGGCCGACGAACTGAAGCTTTCTTT
cdr3_aa: CASSSDQGRRTEAFF

clone_size: .
j_call: TRBJ2-3
d_call: TRBD2
cdr3_length: 16
v_call: TRBV9
cdr3_nt: TGTGCCAGCAGCTTGGGACTAGCGGGGATCACAGATACGCAGTATTTT
cdr3_aa: CASSLGLAGITDTQYF

clone_size: .
j_call: TRBJ1-5
d_call: .
cdr3_length: 16
v_call: TRBV6-2/TRBV6-3
cdr3_nt: TGTGCCAGCAGTTACGGGGGGGGCGGGAGCAATCAGCCCCAGCATTTT
cdr3_aa: CASSYGGGGSNQPQHF

clone_size: .
j_call: TRBJ2-5
d_call: TRBD2
cdr3_length: 13
v_call: TRBV12-3/TRBV12-4
cdr3_nt: TGTGCCAGCAGTTTCGGGGGGGGAGAGACCCAGTACTTC
cdr3_aa: CASSFGGGETQYF

clone_size: .
j_call: TRBJ1-1
d_call: .
cdr3_length: 14
v_call: TRBV30
cdr3_nt: TGTGCCTGGAGCTCCTTGGGCTCGAACACTGAAGCTTTCTTT
cdr3_aa: CAWSSLGSNTEAFF

clone_size: .
j_call: TRBJ2-7
d_call: .
cdr3_length: 15
v_call: TRBV27
cdr3_nt: TGTGCCAGCAGTTTATCTTCCGGGGTCAGCTACGAGCAGTACTTC
cdr3_aa: CASSLSSGVSYEQYF

clone_size: .
j_call: TRBJ1-5
d_call: TRBD1
cdr3_length: 15
v_call: TRBV30
cdr3_nt: TGTGCCTGGAGTCGACAGGGATCTGGCAATCAGCCCCAGCATTTT
cdr3_aa: CAWSRQGSGNQPQHF

clone_size: .
j_call: TRBJ2-5
d_call: .
cdr3_length: 14
v_call: TRBV15
cdr3_nt: TGTGCCACCAGCAGGGAATCAGGACAAGAGACCCAGTACTTC
cdr3_aa: CATSRESGQETQYF

clone_size: few
j_call: TRBJ1-1
d_call: .
cdr3_length: 15
v_call: TRBV3-1/TRBV3-2
cdr3_nt: TGTGCCAGCAGCCCCCCGGGACACATGAACACTGAAGCTTTCTTT
cdr3_aa: CASSPPGHMNTEAFF

clone_size: .
j_call: TRBJ1-5
d_call: TRBD1
cdr3_length: 15
v_call: TRBV6-5
cdr3_nt: TGTGCCAGCAGTTTATTTGGGACAGGGGCAGTGCCCCAGCATTTT
cdr3_aa: CASSLFGTGAVPQHF

clone_size: .
j_call: TRBJ1-1
d_call: TRBD1
cdr3_length: 13
v_call: TRBV2
cdr3_nt: TGTGCCAGCAGTGGACAGGGATACACTGAAGCTTTCTTT
cdr3_aa: CASSGQGYTEAFF

clone_size: .
j_call: TRBJ2-7
d_call: TRBD1
cdr3_length: 13
v_call: TRBV7-2
cdr3_nt: TGTGCCAGCAGCTTCCAACAGGGGGGCGAGCAGTACTTC
cdr3_aa: CASSFQQGGEQYF

clone_size: .
j_call: TRBJ1-2
d_call: .
cdr3_length: 16
v_call: TRBV7-9
cdr3_nt: TGTGCCAGCAGCCAAGTAGGGTGGCAGGGGAACTATGGCTACACCTTC
cdr3_aa: CASSQVGWQGNYGYTF

clone_size: .
j_call: TRBJ1-2
d_call: TRBD1
cdr3_length: 13
v_call: TRBV5-1
cdr3_nt: TGCGCCAGCAGCTTGCGGGACAGGCCTCCCTACACCTTC
cdr3_aa: CASSLRDRPPYTF

clone_size: once
j_call: TRBJ2-6
d_call: TRBD1
cdr3_length: 17
v_call: TRBV7-2
cdr3_nt: TGTGCCAGCAGCTTAGATGTGACAGGGAAGGCTACCAACGTCCTGACTTTC
cdr3_aa: CASSLDVTGKATNVLTF

clone_size: .
j_call: TRBJ1-1
d_call: .
cdr3_length: 14
v_call: TRBV6-4
cdr3_nt: TGTGCCAGCAGTCCCACCGGGTGGAACACTGAAGCTTTCTTT
cdr3_aa: CASSPTGWNTEAFF

clone_size: .
j_call: TRBJ1-1
d_call: .
cdr3_length: 14
v_call: TRBV27
cdr3_nt: TGTGCCAGCACTGCCGGACAGAGGGGCACTGAAGCTTTCTTT
cdr3_aa: CASTAGQRGTEAFF

clone_size: few
j_call: TRBJ2-2
d_call: .
cdr3_length: 14
v_call: TRBV7-9
cdr3_nt: TGTGCCAGCAGCTTAGCAGAGTCCACCGGGGAGCTGTTTTTT
cdr3_aa: CASSLAESTGELFF

clone_size: .
j_call: TRBJ2-3
d_call: .
cdr3_length: 14
v_call: TRBV5-4
cdr3_nt: TGTGCCAGCAGCTTGATACAGGGTACAGATACGCAGTATTTT
cdr3_aa: CASSLIQGTDTQYF

clone_size: .
j_call: TRBJ2-3
d_call: TRBD2
cdr3_length: 16
v_call: TRBV5-1
cdr3_nt: TGCGCCAGCAGCTTGGGGGGAGGGCCTAGCACAGATACGCAGTATTTT
cdr3_aa: CASSLGGGPSTDTQYF

clone_size: .
j_call: TRBJ1-1
d_call: TRBD1
cdr3_length: 13
v_call: TRBV12-3/TRBV12-4
cdr3_nt: TGTGCCAGCAGTTCTCGGGCAGGGGGACGGGCTTTCTTT
cdr3_aa: CASSSRAGGRAFF

clone_size: once
j_call: TRBJ2-1
d_call: .
cdr3_length: 14
v_call: TRBV7-2
cdr3_nt: TGTGCCAGCAAAAAAACGAGCTCCTACAATGAGCAGTTCTTC
cdr3_aa: CASKKTSSYNEQFF

clone_size: .
j_call: TRBJ2-7
d_call: .
cdr3_length: 15
v_call: TRBV3-1/TRBV3-2
cdr3_nt: TGTGCCAGCAGCCGAGCCCAGACTGGAACCTACGAGCAGTACTTC
cdr3_aa: CASSRAQTGTYEQYF

clone_size: .
j_call: TRBJ1-2
d_call: TRBD1
cdr3_length: 14
v_call: TRBV7-2
cdr3_nt: TGTGCCAGCAGACCTAACAGGGGGCATTTTGGCTACACCTTC
cdr3_aa: CASRPNRGHFGYTF

clone_size: .
j_call: TRBJ1-1
d_call: .
cdr3_length: 14
v_call: TRBV30
cdr3_nt: TGTGCCTGGCAGAGGCCAGCCATGAACACTGAAGCTTTCTTT
cdr3_aa: CAWQRPAMNTEAFF

clone_size: .
j_call: TRBJ1-1
d_call: TRBD1
cdr3_length: 16
v_call: TRBV27
cdr3_nt: TGTGCCAGCAGTTACAACGGACAGGGCCCACTTTCGGAAGCTTTCTTT
cdr3_aa: CASSYNGQGPLSEAFF

clone_size: .
j_call: TRBJ1-4
d_call: .
cdr3_length: 15
v_call: TRBV4-3
cdr3_nt: TGCGCCAGCAGCCAAGAATCAGGACTTAATGAAAAACTGTTTTTT
cdr3_aa: CASSQESGLNEKLFF

clone_size: .
j_call: TRBJ1-3
d_call: TRBD1
cdr3_length: 14
v_call: TRBV28
cdr3_nt: TGTGCCAGCAGTTTGCAGGGGGCGCGAAACACCATATATTTT
cdr3_aa: CASSLQGARNTIYF

clone_size: .
j_call: TRBJ1-4
d_call: .
cdr3_length: 15
v_call: TRBV6-2/TRBV6-3
cdr3_nt: TGTGCCAGCAGTGATCGACAAGCAACTAATGAAAAACTGTTTTTT
cdr3_aa: CASSDRQATNEKLFF

clone_size: once
j_call: TRBJ2-7
d_call: TRBD2
cdr3_length: 14
v_call: TRBV30
cdr3_nt: TGTGCCTGGAGAGGACTAGCAGGGCTCTACGAGCAGTACTTC
cdr3_aa: CAWRGLAGLYEQYF

clone_size: .
j_call: TRBJ2-5
d_call: TRBD2
cdr3_length: 14
v_call: TRBV11-2
cdr3_nt: TGTGCCAGCAGCATTAGCGGGGCAAAAGAGACCCAGTACTTC
cdr3_aa: CASSISGAKETQYF

clone_size: .
j_call: TRBJ2-1
d_call: TRBD1
cdr3_length: 16
v_call: TRBV10-3
cdr3_nt: TGTGCCGTCTCCCGGGTCCTCCGGGACAGGGTAAATGAGCAGTTCTTC
cdr3_aa: CAVSRVLRDRVNEQFF

clone_size: .
j_call: TRBJ2-7
d_call: TRBD2
cdr3_length: 15
v_call: TRBV7-2
cdr3_nt: TGTGCCAGCAGCTCGCAACTAGCGGGGCGGTACGAGCAGTACTTC
cdr3_aa: CASSSQLAGRYEQYF

clone_size: .
j_call: TRBJ2-2
d_call: TRBD1
cdr3_length: 18
v_call: TRBV25-1
cdr3_nt: TGTGCCAGCAGTGAACTAACCGGGACAGGGGGCCACACCGGGGAGCTGTTTTTT
cdr3_aa: CASSELTGTGGHTGELFF

clone_size: .
j_call: TRBJ2-3
d_call: .
cdr3_length: 15
v_call: TRBV10-2
cdr3_nt: TGCGCCAGCTACCAGAGGGAGCGACCCACAGATACGCAGTATTTT
cdr3_aa: CASYQRERPTDTQYF

clone_size: .
j_call: TRBJ2-1
d_call: .
cdr3_length: 17
v_call: TRBV4-2
cdr3_nt: TGTGCCAGCAGCCAGAGACTAGGCCTCAGCTCCTACAATGAGCAGTTCTTC
cdr3_aa: CASSQRLGLSSYNEQFF

clone_size: .
j_call: TRBJ2-7
d_call: TRBD1
cdr3_length: 16
v_call: TRBV28
cdr3_nt: TGTGCCAGCAGTTTATCCGGGACAGGGAGCTCCTACGAGCAGTACTTC
cdr3_aa: CASSLSGTGSSYEQYF